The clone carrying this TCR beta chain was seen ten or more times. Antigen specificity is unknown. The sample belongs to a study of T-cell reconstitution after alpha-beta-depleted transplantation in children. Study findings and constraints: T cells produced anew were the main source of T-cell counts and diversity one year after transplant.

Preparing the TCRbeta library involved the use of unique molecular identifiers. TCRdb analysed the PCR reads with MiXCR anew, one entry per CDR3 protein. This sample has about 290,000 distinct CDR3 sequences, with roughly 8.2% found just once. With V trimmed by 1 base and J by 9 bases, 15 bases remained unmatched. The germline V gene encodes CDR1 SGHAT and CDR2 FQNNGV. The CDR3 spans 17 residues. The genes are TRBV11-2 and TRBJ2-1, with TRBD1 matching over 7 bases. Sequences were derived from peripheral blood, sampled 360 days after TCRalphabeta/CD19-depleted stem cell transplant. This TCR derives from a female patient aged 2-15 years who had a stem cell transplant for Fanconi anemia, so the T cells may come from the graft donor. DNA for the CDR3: TGTGCCAGCAGCTTAGTACAGGGACAGCAAACGGGCAGTGAGCAGTTCTTC. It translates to CASSLVQGQQTGSEQFF.